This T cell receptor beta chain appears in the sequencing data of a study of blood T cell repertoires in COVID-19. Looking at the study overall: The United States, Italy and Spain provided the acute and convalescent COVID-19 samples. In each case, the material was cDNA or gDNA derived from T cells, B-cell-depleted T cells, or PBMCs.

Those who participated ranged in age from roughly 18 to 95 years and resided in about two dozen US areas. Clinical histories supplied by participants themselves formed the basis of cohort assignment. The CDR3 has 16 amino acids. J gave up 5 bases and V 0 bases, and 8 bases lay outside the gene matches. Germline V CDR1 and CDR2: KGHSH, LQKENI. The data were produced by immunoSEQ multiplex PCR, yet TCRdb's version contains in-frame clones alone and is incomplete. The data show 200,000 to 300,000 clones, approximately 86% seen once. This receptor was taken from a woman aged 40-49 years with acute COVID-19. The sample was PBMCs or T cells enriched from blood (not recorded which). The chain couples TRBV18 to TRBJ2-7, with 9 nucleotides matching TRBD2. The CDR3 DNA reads TGTGCCAGCTCACCACCAGGAGGGGGACTAGCCCACGAGCAGTACTTC. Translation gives CASSPPGGGLAHEQYF.